These 27 T cell receptor beta chains came from one sample sequenced in a study of T cell responses to AZD1222 COVID-19 vaccine. Some clones are missing from TCRdb's copy, which holds only in-frame ones; the method was immunoSEQ multiplex PCR. This table holds 77,000 or so clones, around 89% found once. The specimen was peripheral blood, collected on day 0 of AZD1222 vaccination. Every receptor here comes from an adult in good health.

V gene TRBV7-3 combines with J gene TRBJ2-3, with D perhaps given as TRBD1 or TRBD2 (6 bases each). Germline V gives CDR1 SGHTA, CDR2 FQGTGA. The CDR3 length is 19 residues. V was pared by 5 bases and J by 4 bases, with 28 bases between. The CDR3 reads CASSRGLPGTPLFSDTQYF. The CDR3 DNA follows: TGTGCCAGCAGCCGAGGACTACCCGGGACACCTTTATTCTCAGATACGCAGTATTTT.

The genes are TRBV6-5 and TRBJ2-2; no firm D call. Germline V CDR1 and CDR2: MNHEY, SVGAGI. V was pared by 5 bases and J by 4 bases, with 11 bases between. CDR3 size: 14 residues. DNA of the CDR3: TGTGCCAGCAGTCGAGAGATGGGCACCGGGGAGCTGTTTTTT. It encodes CASSREMGTGELFF.

The V call is TRBV9, the J call TRBJ2-1; weak D call: TRBD1 (6 bases). CDR1 is SGDLS, CDR2 YYNGEE, per germline. V was cut by 0 bases and J by 8 bases, with 12 bases left in between. The CDR3 spans 14 residues. For the CDR3, the DNA is TGTGCCAGCAGCGTAGGGTCAGGGGTTCATGAGCAGTTCTTC. Encoded protein: CASSVGSGVHEQFF.

V usage is TRBV10-3 and J usage is TRBJ1-6; 10 bases agree with TRBD1. The J segment lost 7 bases and the V segment lost 9 bases, leaving 3 bases of the junction unmatched. The CDR3 loop spans 13 amino acids. Germline V CDR1 and CDR2: ENHRY, SYGVKD. The CDR3 loop is CAIGQGENSPLHF. As DNA, the CDR3 is TGTGCCATTGGACAGGGGGAGAATTCACCCCTCCACTTT.

The chain links TRBV2 to TRBJ1-1; 7 nucleotides align to TRBD1. This CDR3 is built from 14 residues. Looked up from germline, CDR1 is SNHLY and CDR2 is FYNNEI. The trim removed 5 bases at V and 1 base at J, leaving 4 bases unmatched. The DNA for the CDR3 is TGTGCCAGCAGTAGCCGGGACAGGAACACTGAAGCTTTCTTT. It yields the protein CASSSRDRNTEAFF.

The chain combines TRBV28 with TRBJ1-5; TRBD1 matches 7 bases. This CDR3 is built from 16 residues. V was pared by 1 base and J by 1 base, with 4 bases of the junction left unmatched. Germline V gives CDR1 MDHEN, CDR2 SYDVKM. CDR3 amino acids: CASSLLGTASNQPQHF. For the CDR3, the DNA is TGTGCCAGCAGTTTATTGGGGACAGCGAGCAATCAGCCCCAGCATTTT.

J is TRBJ2-7 and V is TRBV4-1; D possibly corresponds to TRBD2 (7 bases). The V end lost 3 bases, the J end lost 4 bases, and 13 bases lay between the germline ends. The CDR3 contains 14 residues. CDR1 MGHRA and CDR2 YSYEKL come from the germline V gene. The CDR3 loop reads CASSHSEGGYEQYF. Written as DNA, the CDR3 is TGCGCCAGCAGCCATTCCGAGGGGGGGTACGAGCAGTACTTC.

The chain has TRBV7-2 and TRBJ2-1; D perhaps matches TRBD2 (5 bases). The CDR3 extends over 13 amino acids. V shed 6 bases and J shed 8 bases, with 14 bases lying between them. Germline CDR1 and CDR2: SGHTA and FQGNSA. The CDR3 loop reads CASSSEVFDEQFF. The CDR3 nucleotides are TGTGCCAGCAGTTCGGAGGTATTTGATGAGCAGTTCTTC.

CDR3 nucleotides: TGTGCCAGCAGCCAAGATTCGAGGGAGAACACTGAAGCTTTCTTT. Its protein product is CASSQDSRENTEAFF. The chain employs TRBV3-1 (or the pseudogene TRBV3-2) and TRBJ1-1; no reliable D call. The CDR3 runs to 15 residues. Germline V gene data show CDR1 as LGHDT and CDR2 as YNNKEL (reference sequence). Deletions cut 0 bases from V and 1 base from J, with 9 bases between.

The V call is TRBV28, the J call TRBJ1-2; D not resolved. Germline values: CDR1 MDHEN, CDR2 SYDVKM. Trimming shortened V by 6 bases and J by 8 bases, and 10 bases separated the two germline ends. This CDR3 has 11 amino acids. The CDR3 region is CASSQRQGYTF. CDR3 DNA: TGTGCCAGCAGCCAAAGGCAGGGCTACACCTTC.

The chain couples TRBV19 to TRBJ1-5; no firm D call. V was shortened by 3 bases and J by 0 bases, with 9 bases between the two germline ends. Per the germline V gene, CDR1 is LNHDA and CDR2 is SQIVND (reference sequence). The CDR3 is 15 residues long. DNA of the CDR3: TGTGCCAGTAGTATCAGAAGGGATAGCAATCAGCCCCAGCATTTT. Translating gives CASSIRRDSNQPQHF.

The gene calls are TRBV27 and TRBJ2-3; D unclear. Germline V CDR1 and CDR2: MNHEY, SMNVEV (reference sequence). The CDR3 extends over 14 amino acids. V dropped 8 bases and J dropped 0 bases, with 12 bases sitting between them. This CDR3 is CASGAKLSTDTQYF. The DNA of the CDR3 is TGTGCCAGCGGTGCCAAACTTAGCACAGATACGCAGTATTTT.

Only one count was recorded for this clone. The rearrangement joins TRBV10-3 to TRBJ2-1; the match to TRBD2 covers 14 bases. The CDR3 totals 15 residues. The trim removed 7 bases at V and 5 bases at J, leaving 4 bases unmatched. Germline CDR1 is ENHRY and CDR2 is SYGVKD. The CDR3 region has the DNA TGTGCCATCAAGGCGGGACTAGCGGGAGACAATGAGCAGTTCTTC. Its protein product is CAIKAGLAGDNEQFF.

The V and J genes are TRBV6-2 or TRBV6-3 and TRBJ2-5; the D call may be TRBD1 or TRBD2 (5 bases each). Germline assignment: CDR1 MNHEY and CDR2 SVGEGT. The V and J ends lost 0 bases and 1 base respectively, with 9 bases between them. The CDR3 contains 15 residues. The CDR3, as DNA: TGTGCCAGCAGTTACTCTTGGGGACCCCAAGAGACCCAGTACTTC. Its protein product is CASSYSWGPQETQYF.

V gene TRBV7-2 combines with J gene TRBJ1-1; D ambiguous. Germline CDR1 SGHTA, CDR2 FQGNSA. Trimming removed 1 base at V and 8 bases at J, with 11 bases between. The CDR3 runs 13 residues. The CDR3 region is CASSLVSRPEAFF. The CDR3 DNA follows: TGTGCCAGCAGCTTAGTGTCCCGGCCCGAAGCTTTCTTT.

This chain links TRBV19 with TRBJ2-7; 11 nucleotides line up with TRBD2. The CDR3 spans 15 residues. J lost 2 bases, V lost 7 bases, and 7 bases had no gene match. Germline V gene lookup returns CDR1 LNHDA and CDR2 SQIVND (reference sequence). The CDR3 reads CASNTGTSGTYEQYF. The CDR3 DNA reads as TGTGCCAGTAATACCGGGACTAGCGGAACCTACGAGCAGTACTTC. Supplemented by reference TRBV19 and TRBJ2-7, the full variable domain reads DGGITQSPKYLFRKEGQNVTLSCEQNLNHDAMYWYRQDPGQGLRLIYYSQIVNDFQKGDIAEGYSVSREKKESFPLTVTSAQKNPTAFYLCASNTGTSGTYEQYFGPGTRLTVT.

The chain recombines TRBV5-1 with TRBJ1-1, with D possibly matching TRBD1 (5 bases). Germline assignment: CDR1 SGHRS and CDR2 YFSETQ. V lost 7 bases and J 4 bases, leaving 14 bases between the germline ends. The CDR3 loop spans 13 amino acids. DNA of the CDR3: TGCGCCAGCTGTCAACAGGAGGGCACTGAAGCTTTCTTT. This gives the protein CASCQQEGTEAFF.

The CDR3 is CASSPSVGGQETQYF. For the CDR3, the DNA is TGTGCCAGCAGCCCCTCCGTCGGGGGTCAAGAGACCCAGTACTTC. J is TRBJ2-5 and V is TRBV7-9, with D perhaps matching TRBD2 (6 bases). This CDR3 is 15 amino acids long. The germline V gene encodes CDR1 SEHNR and CDR2 FQNEAQ (reference sequence). V shed 5 bases and J shed 2 bases, with 15 bases lying between them.

The V gene is TRBV7-2, the J gene TRBJ2-3; 10 nucleotides match TRBD2. Per the germline V gene, CDR1 is SGHTA and CDR2 is FQGNSA. J lost 3 bases, V lost 1 base, and 1 base had no gene match. The CDR3 runs 15 residues. The CDR3 reads CASSLVAGGTDTQYF. CDR3 bases: TGTGCCAGCAGCTTAGTAGCGGGAGGAACAGATACGCAGTATTTT.

The V and J genes are TRBV25-1 and TRBJ2-3; D not resolved. The CDR3 is 15 amino acids. CDR1 and CDR2 (germline): MGHDK, SYGVNS. V gave up 4 bases and J gave up 3 bases, with 14 bases separating them. The CDR3 region is CASSGYTSETDTQYF. CDR3 nucleotides: TGTGCCAGCAGTGGATACACCTCTGAGACAGATACGCAGTATTTT.

The chain has TRBV5-8 and TRBJ2-7; TRBD1 might be the D (5 bases). Trimming pared 2 bases from V and 6 bases from J, leaving 15 bases between. Germline CDR1 is SGHTS and CDR2 is YDEGEE. The CDR3 spans 14 residues. CDR3 DNA sequence: TGTGCCAGCAGCTTAAGTATTAAGGGGCCCGAGCAGTACTTC. It codes for CASSLSIKGPEQYF.

V usage is TRBV7-2 and J usage is TRBJ2-1; D unclear. This CDR3 spans 16 amino acids. CDR1 and CDR2 (germline): SGHTA, FQGNSA. The V end was cut by 2 bases, the J end by 2 bases, with 13 bases between. The CDR3 DNA sequence: TGTGCCAGCAGCTTAACCTGGAGACTGGCCTACAATGAGCAGTTCTTC. It codes for CASSLTWRLAYNEQFF. Supplemented by reference TRBV7-2 and TRBJ2-1, the full variable domain reads GAGVSQSPSNKVTEKGKDVELRCDPISGHTALYWYRQSLGQGLEFLIYFQGNSAPDKSGLPSDRFSAERTGGSVSTLTIQRTQQEDSAVYLCASSLTWRLAYNEQFFGPGTRLTVL.

The CDR3: CASSPKTGQFSSTDTQYF. The CDR3 DNA follows: TGTGCCAGCAGCCCCAAAACGGGACAGTTTTCCAGCACAGATACGCAGTATTTT. The chain employs TRBV7-9 and TRBJ2-3; 7 bases match TRBD1. CDR1 is SEHNR, CDR2 FQNEAQ, per germline (reference sequence). The CDR3 sequence is 18 residues long. The V and J ends lost 5 bases and 0 bases, in that order; junction bases with no gene match: 14. The entire variable domain, with the rest obtained from reference TRBV7-9 and TRBJ2-3, is as follows: DTGVSQNPRHKITKRGQNVTFRCDPISEHNRLYWYRQTLGQGPEFLTYFQNEAQLEKSRLLSDRFSAERPKGSFSTLEIQRTEQGDSAMYLCASSPKTGQFSSTDTQYFGPGTRLTVL.

V usage is TRBV7-3 and J usage is TRBJ2-5; tentatively, D is TRBD1 (5 bases). The germline V gene has CDR1 SGHTA and CDR2 FQGTGA. This CDR3 is 14 amino acids long. V lost 5 bases and J lost 2, with 12 bases in between. The CDR3 region is CASSKQGYQETQYF. The CDR3 DNA sequence: TGTGCCAGCAGCAAGCAGGGATATCAAGAGACCCAGTACTTC.

This chain links TRBV18 with TRBJ2-7, with D possibly matching TRBD1 (6 bases). Per germline, CDR1 KGHSH and CDR2 LQKENI. Trimming stripped 4 bases from V and 0 bases from J, with 10 bases between. The CDR3 covers 14 residues. CDR3 in DNA: TGTGCCAGCTCACGTCCAGGGGTCTCCTACGAGCAGTACTTC. Translation gives CASSRPGVSYEQYF.

The rearrangement joins TRBV30 to TRBJ2-2, with D perhaps TRBD2 (5 bases). Trimming left V 1 base short and J 5 bases short, with 5 bases between. CDR3 size: 12 residues. CDR1 and CDR2 from the germline V gene are GTSNPN and SVGIG (reference sequence). The CDR3 here is CAWSGTTGELFF. The CDR3 DNA reads as TGTGCCTGGAGTGGGACTACCGGGGAGCTGTTTTTT.

The chain is built from TRBV11-2 and TRBJ1-4, with unresolved D. Looked up from germline, CDR1 is SGHAT and CDR2 is FQNNGV. CDR3 length equals 13 residues. Trimming removed 3 bases from V and 5 bases from J, with 7 bases in between. The CDR3 reads CASSLPLNEKLFF. CDR3 nucleotide sequence: TGTGCCAGCAGCTTGCCTCTAAATGAAAAACTGTTTTTT.